A selection of T cell receptor beta chains follows, all from one sample in a study of Ad26.COV2.S vaccination and SARS-CoV-2 variants. Method: immunoSEQ multiplex PCR; TCRdb's copy keeps in-frame clones and lacks some. This table holds fewer than 500,000 clones, roughly nine tenths found once. Sequencing used peripheral blood, obtained in a trial of Ad26.COV2.S vaccine versus placebo. The receptors come from a person between 18 and 65 years old who received the Ad26.COV2.S COVID-19 vaccine or a placebo. Each CDR3 is given without its conserved first and last residue. The order of the fields is V gene, J gene, D gene, CDR3 length, clone size, CDR3 protein. The D gene is left open where the match is weak. Rows may omit the clone size; those that give it use once, few, many or a size class.

TRBV5-6	TRBJ2-7	TRBD2	12	once	ASSWSGGYYEQY
TRBV28	TRBJ2-6	NA	17	NA	ASTGQQVIAPSGANVLT
TRBV7-8	TRBJ1-6	NA	15	once	ASSLILGTSYNSPLH
TRBV1	TRBJ1-6	NA	11	NA	TRDLDEPSPLH
TRBV5-8	TRBJ1-2	NA	16	NA	ASSLPSLFTGMSYGYT
TRBV4-1	TRBJ1-6	NA	14	NA	ASSHNRIRGNSPLH
TRBV29-1	TRBJ2-1	NA	12	NA	SVAPRGTYNEQF
TRBV7-2	TRBJ1-3	NA	12	NA	ASSPGSSGNTIY
TRBV7-9	TRBJ2-1	NA	11	NA	ASSLVLSNEQF
TRBV20-1	TRBJ1-1	TRBD1	16	NA	SASYFRPGGLTNTEAF
TRBV6-5	TRBJ1-2	NA	11	NA	ASSRGPNYGYT
TRBV25-1	TRBJ2-1	TRBD2	13	NA	ASSDLTSGSNEQF
TRBV5-6	TRBJ2-1	TRBD2	14	NA	ASSWLPGTRDNEQF
TRBV7-2	TRBJ2-3	NA	11	once	ASSPQTRHTQY
TRBV5-1	TRBJ2-5	TRBD1	13	NA	ASSSRQGGWETQY
TRBV12-5	TRBJ1-2	NA	10	NA	ASGLVQGDYT
TRBV2	TRBJ2-3	TRBD2	14	NA	ASNPYRGGPTDTQY
TRBV5-8	TRBJ2-7	NA	13	NA	ASSLRWVNAYEQY
TRBV11-3	TRBJ2-2	NA	13	once	ASSLVAEFTGELF
TRBV6-2/TRBV6-3	TRBJ1-2	NA	12	NA	ASSYVTPLVGYT
TRBV19	TRBJ1-5	TRBD1	15	NA	ASGLSPRTAGGWPQH
TRBV5-1	TRBJ1-3	TRBD1	15	once	ASSSSIWTGGGNTIY
TRBV5-6	TRBJ2-2	TRBD1	13	NA	ASSLLDRDTGELF
TRBV11-2	TRBJ2-7	TRBD2	13	NA	ASSSLAGGVYEQY
TRBV18	TRBJ1-4	NA	12	NA	ASSPTGVDEKLF
TRBV6-5	TRBJ1-2	TRBD1	13	NA	ASSYESGGSYGYT
TRBV2	TRBJ1-5	NA	12	once	ASSDRGVHQPQH
TRBV19	TRBJ2-1	NA	12	NA	ASSMAAGGDEQF
TRBV4-2	TRBJ2-7	TRBD2	13	few	ASSQEGPGGYEQY
TRBV6-5	TRBJ1-4	NA	12	once	ASSYRRGSEKLF
TRBV5-4	TRBJ1-2	NA	11	NA	ASSLSTRRGYT
TRBV29-1	TRBJ2-1	NA	12	NA	SVSGSRVIDEQF
TRBV3-1/TRBV3-2	TRBJ2-2	NA	12	once	ASRAMSNTGELF
TRBV7-9	TRBJ2-3	TRBD2	12	NA	ASSRKTSGDTQY
TRBV10-3	TRBJ2-7	NA	12	NA	AIRQQGLKNEQY
TRBV27	TRBJ2-7	NA	10	NA	ASRGGYYEQY
TRBV12-3/TRBV12-4	TRBJ1-2	NA	10	NA	ASTRTAYGYT
TRBV2	TRBJ2-2	TRBD1	13	NA	AGSPGTGYTGELF
TRBV3-1/TRBV3-2	TRBJ2-7	TRBD1	14	NA	ASSQVGQGNRSEQY
TRBV7-3	TRBJ1-2	TRBD1	11	NA	ASSTNRGYGYT
TRBV27	TRBJ2-5	TRBD2	18	NA	ASSPTGGVLREGRQETQY
TRBV6-2/TRBV6-3	TRBJ1-6	NA	12	once	ASSYQGWSSPLH
TRBV4-1	TRBJ1-5	NA	14	NA	ASSRGRGRVGQPQH
TRBV19	TRBJ2-3	NA	11	NA	ASSIRTSYTQY
TRBV18	TRBJ2-1	NA	11	NA	ASSPSTVNEQF
TRBV11-2	TRBJ2-1	NA	11	NA	ASSLARAYEQF
TRBV4-3	TRBJ1-5	NA	14	NA	ASSQDWGFSNQPQH
TRBV5-1	TRBJ1-3	NA	11	NA	ASSLESGNTIY